This TCR beta chain is drawn from a study of neurological immune-mediated disorders. TCRdb reprocessed the 5' RACE reads with MiXCR, giving one entry per CDR3 protein. The table includes 85,000 to 110,000 distinct CDR3 sequences, roughly 10% detected once. In the case of this clonotype: Its target is unknown.

J was trimmed by 6 bases and V by 4 bases; bases with no gene match: 9. The CDR3 spans 16 residues. Germline V gene data show CDR1 as SGHAT and CDR2 as FQNNGV. Stated time point: longitudinal time-point 3. General study points: The greatest TCR clonal expansion appeared in HTLV-1-associated myelopathy and the smallest, falling below healthy controls, in multiple sclerosis.

The sequence derives from a female donor with HTLV-1-associated myelopathy (HAM/TSP). This chain connects TRBV11-2 to TRBJ2-3; 11 bases align to TRBD2. Sequencing was carried out using PBMCs. The DNA for the CDR3 is TGTGCCAGCAGCTCCCTGGGTAGCGGGGGGGCTGATACGCAGTATTTT. This sequence encodes CASSSLGSGGADTQYF. The entire variable domain, with the rest obtained from reference TRBV11-2 and TRBJ2-3, is as follows: EAGVAQSPRYKIIEKRQSVAFWCNPISGHATLYWYQQILGQGPKLLIQFQNNGVVDDSQLPKDRFSAERLKGVDSTLKIQPAKLEDSAVYLCASSSLGSGGADTQYFGPGTRLTVL.